A selection of T cell receptor beta chains follows, all from one sample in a study of patients and donors after allogeneic stem cell transplantation. TCRdb passed the RT-PCR reads through MiXCR, listing each CDR3 protein once. The sample consists of some 960,000 distinct CDR3 sequences, 15% to 20% of them appearing once. Sequencing input: blood, either unsorted or a sorted T cell fraction (not recorded which). The source is a human donor who was either an allogeneic HSCT recipient or a stem cell or donor lymphocyte infusion donor (not recorded which). It is not recorded whose cells these are; they may come from a transplant donor. The CDR3 runs from the conserved cysteine through the conserved F or W. A D gene is named only where the DNA matches it firmly. Not every row has a clone size; where given, it reads once, few, many or a size class.

j_gene: TRBJ2-3
abundance: few
d_gene: TRBD2
v_gene: TRBV20-1
CDR3nt: TGCAGTGCTGGGAGACTAGCGGGGGGTATATCCGCTACGCAGTATTTT
CDR3aa: CSAGRLAGGISATQYF

j_gene: TRBJ2-2
abundance: -
d_gene: -
v_gene: TRBV10-3
CDR3nt: TGTGCCATCAGTAATTTCCGGGACCAGAACACCGGGGAGCTGTTTTTT
CDR3aa: CAISNFRDQNTGELFF

j_gene: TRBJ1-1
abundance: -
d_gene: -
v_gene: TRBV7-9
CDR3nt: TGTGCCAGCAGCCATTCAGGGGTTGGAGCTTTCTTT
CDR3aa: CASSHSGVGAFF

j_gene: TRBJ2-1
abundance: -
d_gene: TRBD2
v_gene: TRBV2
CDR3nt: TGTGCCAGCAGTGAAAGGCTAGCGGGGGGCAATGAGCAGTTCTTC
CDR3aa: CASSERLAGGNEQFF

j_gene: TRBJ1-2
abundance: -
d_gene: -
v_gene: TRBV4-1
CDR3nt: TGCGCCAGCAGCCAAGAGGAGATCCATGGCTACACCTTC
CDR3aa: CASSQEEIHGYTF

j_gene: TRBJ2-7
abundance: -
d_gene: -
v_gene: TRBV4-1
CDR3nt: TGCGCCAGCAGCCCCCAGGCAGGGATCTCCTACGAGCAGTACTTC
CDR3aa: CASSPQAGISYEQYF

j_gene: TRBJ2-5
abundance: few
d_gene: TRBD2
v_gene: TRBV12-3/TRBV12-4
CDR3nt: TGTGCCAGCAGACTCTCTAGCGGAGAGACCCAGTACTTC
CDR3aa: CASRLSSGETQYF

j_gene: TRBJ2-2
abundance: few
d_gene: TRBD1
v_gene: TRBV4-2
CDR3nt: TGTGCCAGCAGCCAAGACGGACCGGGACAGGGGGACACCGGGGAGCTGTTTTTT
CDR3aa: CASSQDGPGQGDTGELFF

j_gene: TRBJ2-1
abundance: few
d_gene: -
v_gene: TRBV18
CDR3nt: TGTGCCAGCTCACCCTTGTTGCGGGAGCAGTTCTTC
CDR3aa: CASSPLLREQFF

j_gene: TRBJ1-5
abundance: few
d_gene: TRBD1
v_gene: TRBV20-1
CDR3nt: TGCAGTGCGGTCAACCAGGACAGGGTCAGCAATCAGCCCCAGCATTTT
CDR3aa: CSAVNQDRVSNQPQHF

j_gene: TRBJ2-3
abundance: few
d_gene: TRBD2
v_gene: TRBV10-3
CDR3nt: TGTGCCATCCTCGGGACTAGCGGGAGAACAGATACGCAGTATTTT
CDR3aa: CAILGTSGRTDTQYF

j_gene: TRBJ2-7
abundance: few
d_gene: -
v_gene: TRBV21-1
CDR3nt: TGTGCCAGCAAACCGTCCCGGAAATGCTACGAGCAGTACTTC
CDR3aa: CASKPSRKCYEQYF

j_gene: TRBJ2-6
abundance: many
d_gene: -
v_gene: TRBV12-3/TRBV12-4
CDR3nt: TGTGCCAGCAGTCCCCCGGGAAGGGTATCTGGGGCCAACGTCCTGACTTTC
CDR3aa: CASSPPGRVSGANVLTF

j_gene: TRBJ2-7
abundance: -
d_gene: -
v_gene: TRBV6-2/TRBV6-3
CDR3nt: TGTGCCAGCAGCCACCGGACGGTTGATTACGAGCAGTACTTC
CDR3aa: CASSHRTVDYEQYF

j_gene: TRBJ2-7
abundance: once
d_gene: -
v_gene: TRBV20-1
CDR3nt: TGCAGTGCTAGGGGGGGGCCGGGACTTAAATTCTACGAGCAGTACTTC
CDR3aa: CSARGGPGLKFYEQYF

j_gene: TRBJ1-2
abundance: -
d_gene: -
v_gene: TRBV2
CDR3nt: TGTGCCAGGGGGACGGTCGCTAACTATGGCTACACCTTC
CDR3aa: CARGTVANYGYTF

j_gene: TRBJ2-7
abundance: -
d_gene: -
v_gene: TRBV6-6
CDR3nt: TGTGCCAGCAGTGAATACGGGACCTACGAGCAGTACTTC
CDR3aa: CASSEYGTYEQYF

j_gene: TRBJ2-7
abundance: -
d_gene: -
v_gene: TRBV15
CDR3nt: TGTGCCACCAGCAGAGATCCGGGGAGAAGTTACGAGCAGTACTTC
CDR3aa: CATSRDPGRSYEQYF

j_gene: TRBJ1-1
abundance: -
d_gene: -
v_gene: TRBV24-1
CDR3nt: TGTGCCACCAGTCTAAGTGGAAGGGATACTGAAGCTTTCTTT
CDR3aa: CATSLSGRDTEAFF